The T cell receptor (beta chain) under discussion was sequenced for a study of T cells in narcolepsy. The overall study: Donors had narcolepsy type 1 or type 2, or were healthy controls. Notes on the study in general: Some memory CD4+ repertoires had no autoreactive clone sequences. Autoreactive HCRT-specific and TRIB2-specific clonotypes were marked in same-patient CSF-versus-blood CD4+ comparisons. Blood of same and different patients, but not healthy controls, reportedly held recurring autoreactive clonotypes.

As to this clone: The antigen is undetermined.

Generated by immunoSEQ multiplex PCR, the TCRdb table keeps only in-frame clones and is missing some. This sample has fewer than 40,000 clones, with 84% found just once. The CDR3 consists of 16 residues. Germline V CDR1 and CDR2: SGHTA, FQGNSA. V was pared by 5 bases and J by 1 base, with 3 bases of the junction left unmatched. The chain joins TRBV7-2 to TRBJ2-3; 13 bases map to TRBD2. The receptor comes from a human donor with narcolepsy. Sequencing was done on a sample of CD45RA- memory CD4+ T cells from PBMCs. The CDR3 bases are TGTGCCAGCAGCCAGACTAGCGGGGGGCGCACAGATACGCAGTATTTT. This gives the protein CASSQTSGGRTDTQYF.